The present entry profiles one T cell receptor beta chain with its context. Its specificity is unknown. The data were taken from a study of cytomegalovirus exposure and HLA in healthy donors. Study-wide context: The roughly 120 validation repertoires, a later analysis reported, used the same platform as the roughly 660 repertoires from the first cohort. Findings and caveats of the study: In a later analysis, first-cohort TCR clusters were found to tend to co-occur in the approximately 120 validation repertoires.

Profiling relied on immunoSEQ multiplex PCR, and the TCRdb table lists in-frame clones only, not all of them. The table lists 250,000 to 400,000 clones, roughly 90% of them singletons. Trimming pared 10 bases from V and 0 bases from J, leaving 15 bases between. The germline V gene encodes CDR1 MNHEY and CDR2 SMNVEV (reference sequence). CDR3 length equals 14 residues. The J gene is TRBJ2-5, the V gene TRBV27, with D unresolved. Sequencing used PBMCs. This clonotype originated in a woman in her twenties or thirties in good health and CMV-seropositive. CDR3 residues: CATRPAGNQETQYF. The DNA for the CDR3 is TGTGCCACTCGGCCGGCCGGAAACCAAGAGACCCAGTACTTC.